A single sample gave rise to the 13 T cell receptor beta chains below, sequenced in a study of blood T cell repertoires in COVID-19 (TCRdb year 2020). The library came from the immunoSEQ multiplex PCR assay. TCRdb retrieved this table from immuneACCESS and kept in-frame rearrangements only. Not all clones are present; in checked studies, unresolved V genes account for under half, and no reason is known for the remainder. Recorded for this sample are hundreds of thousands of clones; about 85% of them occurred a single time. Of the sample, around 4% falls within the top ten clones. The sequenced sample was peripheral blood. These receptors all stem from a woman between 50 and 59 years old with active or convalescent COVID-19.

The chain recombines TRBV6-1 with TRBJ1-2; a weak D match, TRBD1 (6 bases). This CDR3 spans 13 amino acids. Germline-derived CDR1 and CDR2 are MNHNS and SASEGT. The germline V and J ends were trimmed by 3 bases and 7 bases, with 12 bases remaining between them. The CDR3: CASSDRPGAGYTF. The CDR3 DNA is TGTGCCAGCAGTGATCGGCCAGGGGCTGGCTACACCTTC.

The chain is built from TRBV4-1 and TRBJ2-2; D ambiguous. Germline CDR1 reads MGHRA; CDR2 reads YSYEKL. The V gene lost 4 bases and the J gene lost 0 bases, with 15 bases spanning the gap. The CDR3 totals 17 residues. The CDR3: CASSPRLFRTNTGELFF. The CDR3 DNA sequence: TGCGCCAGCAGCCCTAGACTTTTTCGGACGAACACCGGGGAGCTGTTTTTT.

This clone showed up just once. The J gene is TRBJ1-2, the V gene TRBV5-4; D unclear. Looked up from germline, CDR1 is SGHNT and CDR2 is YYREEE (reference sequence). The ends were cut back, 1 base at V and 8 bases at J, with 18 bases in the middle. CDR3 length: 15 amino acids. The DNA for the CDR3 is TGTGCCAGCAGCTTGTGGGCCAGATTCCTCGAAGGCTACACCTTC. Translation: CASSLWARFLEGYTF.

A single count supports this clone. V and J are TRBV5-4 and TRBJ1-2; weak D call: TRBD1 (6 bases). Germline V CDR1 and CDR2: SGHNT, YYREEE (reference sequence). CDR3 length: 14 residues. The V end was cut by 5 bases, the J end by 6 bases, with 17 bases between. The CDR3, as DNA: TGTGCCAGCAGACGACGGGAGGGGGGGCATGGCTACACCTTC. It is translated as CASRRREGGHGYTF. The full variable domain, with the rest looked up from reference TRBV5-4 and TRBJ1-2, is ETGVTQSPTHLIKTRGQQVTLRCSSQSGHNTVSWYQQALGQGPQFIFQYYREEENGRGNFPPRFSGLQFPNYSSELNVNALELDDSALYLCASRRREGGHGYTFGSGTRLTVV.

This chain uses TRBV6-5 with TRBJ1-5; a weak D match, TRBD1 (6 bases). The V end was cut by 7 bases, the J end by 9 bases, with 22 bases between. Germline assignment: CDR1 MNHEY and CDR2 SVGAGI. The length of the CDR3 is 15 residues. CDR3 protein: CASKTSGQLKWPQHF. As DNA, the CDR3 is TGTGCCAGCAAGACCTCCGGACAGCTCAAGTGGCCCCAGCATTTT.

This sequence joins TRBV21-1 and TRBJ1-5; the D call of TRBD1 is as the table states it, not checked on the DNA. TRBV21-1 is an annotated pseudogene. The CDR3 is 15 residues long. The CDR3 nucleotides are TGTGCCAGCAGCAAAGAGACAGCTGGAAATCAGCCCCAGCATTTT. It specifies CASSKETAGNQPQHF.

The chain couples TRBV18 to TRBJ2-3; D is uncertain. V gave up 0 bases and J gave up 0 bases, with 4 bases separating them. Per germline, CDR1 KGHSH and CDR2 LQKENI. The CDR3 is 14 residues long. CDR3 sequence reads: CASSPPLSTDTQYF. The DNA for the CDR3 is TGTGCCAGCTCACCACCCCTTAGCACAGATACGCAGTATTTT.

The chain links TRBV5-4 to TRBJ2-7; TRBD2 matches at 11 bases. The trim removed 4 bases at V and 2 bases at J, leaving 8 bases unmatched. This CDR3 has 16 residues. Germline V gene data show CDR1 as SGHNT and CDR2 as YYREEE (reference sequence). CDR3 amino acids: CASSHGLAGGTYEQYF. CDR3 bases: TGTGCCAGCAGCCACGGACTAGCGGGCGGTACCTACGAGCAGTACTTC.

The chain links TRBV18 to TRBJ1-4, with D tentatively TRBD1 (6 bases). This CDR3 is built from 16 residues. Germline V gene lookup returns CDR1 KGHSH and CDR2 LQKENI. V lost 4 bases and J lost 1, with 13 bases in between. The CDR3 loop reads CASSRQTGETNEKLFF. The CDR3 DNA sequence: TGTGCCAGCTCACGACAGACAGGCGAAACTAATGAAAAACTGTTTTTT.

The rearrangement uses TRBV5-4 and TRBJ2-3, with 10 positions matching TRBD2. The CDR3 totals 16 residues. V lost 4 bases, J lost 4 bases, and 9 bases stayed unmatched. Germline V gene data show CDR1 as SGHNT and CDR2 as YYREEE (reference sequence). This chain's CDR3 is CASSLQAGGRADTQYF. The CDR3 DNA sequence: TGTGCCAGCAGCCTGCAAGCGGGAGGGAGGGCAGATACGCAGTATTTT.

The V gene is TRBV7-2, the J gene TRBJ2-2, with D possibly matching TRBD1 (6 bases). Trimming shortened V by 6 bases and J by 6 bases, and 11 bases separated the two germline ends. Germline loops: CDR1 SGHTA, CDR2 FQGNSA. The CDR3 has 13 residues. CDR3 bases: TGTGCCAGCAGGCAAACAGGGTCCGGGGAGCTGTTTTTT. Encoded protein: CASRQTGSGELFF.

The chain employs TRBV10-3 and TRBJ2-2, with D possibly being TRBD1 (6 bases). The germline CDR1 and CDR2 sequences are ENHRY and SYGVKD. The CDR3 is 13 amino acids. V dropped 10 bases and J dropped 4 bases, with 13 bases sitting between them. The CDR3 region is CATRGQLTGELFF. As DNA, the CDR3 is TGTGCCACCCGAGGACAGCTCACCGGGGAGCTGTTTTTT.

The gene calls are TRBV6-5 and TRBJ2-5; 11 nucleotides align to TRBD1. Germline assignment: CDR1 MNHEY and CDR2 SVGAGI. The CDR3 runs to 15 residues. The V segment lost 6 bases and the J segment 1 base; nucleotides outside the gene matches: 4. The DNA of the CDR3 is TGTGCCAGCAGCTTGGACAGGGGGCTCCAAGAGACCCAGTACTTC. Amino acid sequence: CASSLDRGLQETQYF.